Following are 12 T cell receptor beta chains from one sample sequenced in a study of Ad26.COV2.S vaccination and SARS-CoV-2 variants. The treatment denotes: around 19 received Ad26.COV2.S at low or high dose, single or two shots; several received placebo; per-sample allocation not given. The study sampled participants on day 63 after the first vaccine or placebo injection. Assay used: immunoSEQ multiplex PCR; TCRdb lists only in-frame clones, some missing. The sample includes around 250,000 clones, about 87% seen only once; the top ten take approximately 3.4%. The input for sequencing was peripheral blood, taken in a trial of Ad26.COV2.S vaccine versus placebo. The receptors were sampled from a person between 18 and 59 years old who received the Ad26.COV2.S COVID-19 vaccine or a placebo.

The V call is TRBV30, the J call TRBJ2-5, with 7 bases fitting TRBD1. Germline-derived CDR1 and CDR2 are GTSNPN and SVGIG (reference sequence). This CDR3 contains 14 residues. V trimming: 1 base; J trimming: 2 bases; junction bases outside the gene matches: 4. CDR3 region: CAWSGDSGQETQYF. The DNA of the CDR3 is TGTGCCTGGAGTGGGGACAGTGGGCAAGAGACCCAGTACTTC. The full variable domain, in which reference TRBV30 and TRBJ2-5 provide the parts outside the CDR3, is SQTIHQWPATLVQPVGSPLSLECTVEGTSNPNLYWYRQAAGRGLQLLFYSVGIGQISSEVPQNLSASRPQDRQFILSSKKLLLSDSGFYLCAWSGDSGQETQYFGPGTRLLVL.

This clone showed up just a few times. V usage is TRBV7-6 and J usage is TRBJ1-3, with a possible D match to TRBD1 (5 bases). CDR1 is SGHVS and CDR2 is FNYEAQ in the germline V gene. This CDR3 spans 16 amino acids. Trimming left V 0 bases short and J 8 bases short, with 17 bases between. CDR3 DNA sequence: TGTGCCAGCAGCTTAGCGGGGCCGGTAACTTTGGACACCATATATTTT. It codes for CASSLAGPVTLDTIYF.

This chain links TRBV30 with TRBJ2-2, with 7 positions matching TRBD1. Germline CDR1 reads GTSNPN; CDR2 reads SVGIG (reference sequence). This CDR3 region has 14 residues. V lost 5 bases and J lost 9; bases outside the gene matches: 12. The CDR3 here is CAWDRTGKDRELFF. The CDR3 DNA reads TGTGCCTGGGATCGGACAGGAAAGGACCGGGAGCTGTTTTTT.

The V gene is TRBV4-3, the J gene TRBJ2-1, with 7 bases fitting TRBD2. CDR1 is LGHNA and CDR2 is YSLEER in the germline V gene. The CDR3 has 18 amino acids. The V segment lost 0 bases and the J segment 0 bases; nucleotides outside the gene matches: 8. Here the CDR3 DNA reads TGCGCCAGCAGCCAAGACCCCTCAGCGGGGAGCTCCTACAATGAGCAGTTCTTC. Translating it yields CASSQDPSAGSSYNEQFF.

V is TRBV7-9 and J is TRBJ1-2; TRBD1 agrees at 8 bases. This CDR3 region has 16 residues. The junction had 9 bases not matched to a gene; V was cut back by 2 bases and J by 4 bases. Germline V gene sequence: CDR1 SEHNR, CDR2 FQNEAQ (reference sequence). CDR3 in DNA: TGTGCCAGCAGCTTATTCGGGACAGGAAGCGGCTATGGCTACACCTTC. It specifies CASSLFGTGSGYGYTF. Looking up the rest from reference TRBV7-9 and TRBJ1-2 gives the full variable domain: DTGVSQNPRHKITKRGQNVTFRCDPISEHNRLYWYRQTLGQGPEFLTYFQNEAQLEKSRLLSDRFSAERPKGSFSTLEIQRTEQGDSAMYLCASSLFGTGSGYGYTFGSGTRLTVV.

This clone came up once. CDR3 loop: CASSLVSGAAGELFF. In DNA, the CDR3 is TGTGCCAGCAGCTTAGTTTCCGGTGCCGCCGGGGAGCTGTTTTTT. The chain joins TRBV7-2 to TRBJ2-2, with unresolved D. V lost 1 base and J 6 bases, leaving 12 bases between the germline ends. From germline, CDR1 is SGHTA and CDR2 FQGNSA. The CDR3 extends over 15 amino acids.

The chain links TRBV6-1 to TRBJ1-2; weak D call: TRBD1 (6 bases). The CDR3 has 14 residues. Germline assignment: CDR1 MNHNS and CDR2 SASEGT. V was shortened by 0 bases and J by 7 bases, with 12 bases between the two germline ends. The CDR3 sequence is CASSEALGAFGYTF. CDR3 bases: TGTGCCAGCAGTGAAGCGCTGGGGGCCTTTGGCTACACCTTC.

J is TRBJ1-1 and V is TRBV5-1; a possible D gene is TRBD1 (5 bases). This CDR3 comprises 14 residues. Germline CDR1 reads SGHRS; CDR2 reads YFSETQ. Trimming shortened V by 3 bases and J by 1 base, and 10 bases separated the two germline ends. CDR3: CASSSGRTNTEAFF. DNA of the CDR3: TGCGCCAGCAGCTCGGGACGGACGAACACTGAAGCTTTCTTT.

This chain joins TRBV2 and TRBJ2-5; 11 positions match TRBD1. Germline V gene data show CDR1 as SNHLY and CDR2 as FYNNEI. This CDR3 has 16 residues. The junction had 8 bases not matched to a gene; V was cut back by 6 bases and J by 2 bases. The CDR3 sequence is CASSRDRDRGQETQYF. Here the CDR3 DNA reads TGTGCCAGCAGCCGCGACCGGGACAGGGGGCAAGAGACCCAGTACTTC. Full variable domain (rest looked up from reference TRBV2 and TRBJ2-5): EPEVTQTPSHQVTQMGQEVILRCVPISNHLYFYWYRQILGQKVEFLVSFYNNEISEKSEIFDDQFSVERPDGSNFTLKIRSTKLEDSAMYFCASSRDRDRGQETQYFGPGTRLLVL.

This sequence joins TRBV28 and TRBJ1-1; D perhaps matches TRBD1 (6 bases). V lost 4 bases to trimming and J lost 1 base, with 13 bases between them. The CDR3 length is 15 residues. The germline V gene encodes CDR1 MDHEN and CDR2 SYDVKM. Here the CDR3 reads CASSSGTTRNTEAFF. DNA of the CDR3: TGTGCCAGCAGTTCGGGGACAACTAGGAACACTGAAGCTTTCTTT.

The rearrangement links TRBV19 to TRBJ2-2; perhaps TRBD2 as D (6 bases). Deletions cut 5 bases from V and 7 bases from J, with 17 bases between. CDR1 is LNHDA, CDR2 SQIVND, per germline (reference sequence). This CDR3 is 15 amino acids long. DNA of the CDR3: TGTGCCAGTAGTCCCAGGACTACCTGGGGCGGGGAGCTGTTTTTT. Translating it yields CASSPRTTWGGELFF.

The chain joins TRBV3-1 (or the pseudogene TRBV3-2) to TRBJ1-5; no definite D call. Germline V gene data show CDR1 as LGHDT and CDR2 as YNNKEL (reference sequence). Trimming left V 1 base short and J 3 bases short, with 10 bases between. This CDR3 region has 15 residues. The CDR3 coding sequence is TGTGCCAGCAGCCAAGGTTTAGGTAACAATCAGCCCCAGCATTTT. Amino acid sequence: CASSQGLGNNQPQHF.